This T cell receptor beta chain was sequenced for a study of identifying expanded T cells in peripheral blood. General observations from the study: Technical replicates showed about 1.2 changed clones; two weeks 15 to 20; four weeks 19.

Sequencing was performed with immunoSEQ multiplex PCR; in TCRdb, only in-frame clones are kept and a portion is missing. Altogether roughly 63,000 clones are present, around 83% being singletons, with the ten largest covering 19%. No infections or other immune events were documented during collection. With V trimmed by 2 bases and J by 8 bases, 6 bases remained unmatched. The CDR3 is 15 residues long. Germline V gene sequence: CDR1 SGDLS, CDR2 YYNGEE. In the case of this clone: Its antigen remains unknown.

The source material was blood. The chain carries TRBV9 and TRBJ2-1, with 11 bases lining up with TRBD2. The source of this sequence is a person between 18 and 75 years old in good health. CDR3 nucleotide sequence: TGTGCCAGCAGCGTTAGCGGGAGGGCCTCCGATGAGCAGTTCTTC. Protein: CASSVSGRASDEQFF.